The 13 T cell receptor beta chains below all came from one sample that was sequenced in a study of shared clonotypes between healthy human individuals. Only in-frame clones appear in the TCRdb table, and some are missing; sequencing was by immunoSEQ multiplex PCR. The data contain 2,500,000 or so clones, 85% to 95% of them singletons. Sequencing was carried out using naive CD4+ T cells from PBMCs. Subset denoted: CD45RA+ positively selected. Source of these receptors: a man aged 18-30 years in good health. Some clones in this sample may be carry-over from other donors' samples.

This clone is a singleton in its sample. The chain links TRBV27 to TRBJ2-1; 9 bases map to TRBD2. After removal of 4 bases from V and 9 bases from J, the junction contained 13 bases not matched to a gene. The CDR3 sequence is 16 residues long. The V gene's germline CDR1 is MNHEY and CDR2 SMNVEV (reference sequence). CDR3 bases: TGTGCCAGCAGTTATATCGCTGCGGGAGGGCCTAGTGAGCAGTTCTTC. It yields the protein CASSYIAAGGPSEQFF.

This clone was observed a handful of times. The chain combines TRBV10-1 with TRBJ2-7; 9 nucleotides align to TRBD2. The V gene's germline CDR1 is WNHNN and CDR2 SYGVQD (reference sequence). CDR3 length: 15 residues. The ends lost 0 bases at V and 10 bases at J; junction bases unmatched: 10. The DNA for the CDR3 is TGCGCCAGCAGTGAGTCTACTAGCGGGCAGACGCACCAGTACTTC. Protein product: CASSESTSGQTHQYF.

V gene TRBV7-8 combines with J gene TRBJ2-1, with 13 bases lining up with TRBD2. Germline V gene sequence: CDR1 SGHVS, CDR2 FQNEAQ. The CDR3 sequence is 15 residues long. V gave up 2 bases and J gave up 8 bases; unmatched junction bases: 3. The CDR3 sequence: CASSLRTSGSHEQFF. CDR3 nucleotides: TGTGCCAGCAGCTTACGGACTAGCGGGAGCCATGAGCAGTTCTTC.

The chain carries TRBV6-4 and TRBJ2-1, with 9 bases matching TRBD2. The J segment lost 12 bases and the V segment lost 3 bases, leaving 9 bases of the junction unmatched. CDR1 is MRHNA and CDR2 is SNTAGT in the germline V gene. This CDR3 is built from 14 residues. CDR3 sequence (DNA): TGTGCCAGCAGTGATAGCGGGGGAGTCCCGGTGCAGTTCTTC. This encodes CASSDSGGVPVQFF.

The chain links TRBV19 to TRBJ2-3; D unresolved. The CDR3 spans 14 residues. V was clipped by 4 bases and J by 2 bases, with 10 bases between them. Germline CDR1 is LNHDA and CDR2 is SQIVND (reference sequence). CDR3 residues: CASSSTPSTDTQYF. The CDR3 nucleotides read TGTGCCAGTAGTAGTACCCCCTCCACAGATACGCAGTATTTT.

The chain links TRBV18 to TRBJ1-3, with 7 positions matching TRBD1. J gave up 3 bases and V 3 bases, and 5 bases lay outside the gene matches. The CDR3 is made up of 15 amino acids. Germline V CDR1 and CDR2: KGHSH, LQKENI. CDR3: CASSPPTGVGNTIYF. The CDR3 DNA follows: TGTGCCAGCTCACCTCCTACAGGGGTTGGAAACACCATATATTTT.

The V and J genes are TRBV5-1 and TRBJ2-2; 8 bases are shared with TRBD2. The CDR3 length is 15 residues. Losses at the gene ends were 2 bases for V and 6 bases for J; bases not matched to a gene: 6. Looked up from germline, CDR1 is SGHRS and CDR2 is YFSETQ. Here the CDR3 reads CASSFVSGVAGELFF. In nucleotides, the CDR3 is TGCGCCAGCAGCTTCGTTAGCGGGGTTGCCGGGGAGCTGTTTTTT.

The chain joins TRBV5-1 to TRBJ2-7; maybe TRBD1 (6 bases). The germline V gene has CDR1 SGHRS and CDR2 YFSETQ. The germline V and J ends were trimmed by 2 bases and 6 bases, with 9 bases remaining between them. The CDR3 runs to 12 residues. CDR3 nucleotide sequence: TGCGCCAGCAGCTTTACAGGGCCCGAGCAGTACTTC. Translation: CASSFTGPEQYF.

The chain combines TRBV6-6 with TRBJ2-1; TRBD1 aligns across 7 bases. The CDR3 is 14 residues long. Germline loops: CDR1 MNHNY, CDR2 SVGAGI (reference sequence). Losses at the gene ends were 2 bases for V and 4 bases for J; bases not matched to a gene: 2. The CDR3 loop is CASSYQGQYNEQFF. Here the CDR3 DNA reads TGTGCCAGCAGTTACCAGGGACAGTACAATGAGCAGTTCTTC.

V and J are TRBV7-2 and TRBJ2-2; TRBD2 matches 7 bases. Trimming removed 1 base from V and 1 base from J; junction bases left unmatched: 3. CDR3 length: 16 amino acids. Germline lookup yields CDR1 SGHTA and CDR2 FQGNSA. Here the CDR3 DNA reads TGTGCCAGCAGCTTAGGGGTAGCGGGGAACACCGGGGAGCTGTTTTTT. Amino acid sequence: CASSLGVAGNTGELFF.

V usage is TRBV19 and J usage is TRBJ1-1; no clear D. The length of the CDR3 is 15 residues. Looked up from germline, CDR1 is LNHDA and CDR2 is SQIVND (reference sequence). Trimming left V 6 bases short and J 3 bases short, with 17 bases between. The chain's CDR3 is CASREGHNGDTEAFF. CDR3 nucleotides: TGTGCCAGTAGAGAAGGGCACAACGGGGACACTGAAGCTTTCTTT. Supplemented by reference TRBV19 and TRBJ1-1, the full variable domain reads DGGITQSPKYLFRKEGQNVTLSCEQNLNHDAMYWYRQDPGQGLRLIYYSQIVNDFQKGDIAEGYSVSREKKESFPLTVTSAQKNPTAFYLCASREGHNGDTEAFFGQGTRLTVV.

The V gene is TRBV19, the J gene TRBJ1-2; 7 positions match TRBD1. The V gene's germline CDR1 is LNHDA and CDR2 SQIVND (reference sequence). V trimming: 2 bases; J trimming: 2 bases; junction bases outside the gene matches: 5. The CDR3 is 15 amino acids. The CDR3 DNA follows: TGTGCCAGTAGTATATTCCCGACAGGGAACTATGGCTACACCTTC. Protein sequence: CASSIFPTGNYGYTF.

The chain joins TRBV10-1 to TRBJ2-3; TRBD2 agrees at 7 bases. The CDR3 contains 16 residues. Germline loops: CDR1 WNHNN, CDR2 SYGVQD (reference sequence). V shed 6 bases, J shed 6 bases, and the junction held 15 bases outside the gene matches. The DNA for the CDR3 is TGCGCCAGCAGCCCCACCAGGGAGGGGTTGGACGATACGCAGTATTTT. Protein product: CASSPTREGLDDTQYF.